The 17 T cell receptor beta chains presented below share a single source sample, sequenced in a study of vaccination and CD4 T cells after COVID-19. The Oncomine TCR Beta short-read assay was what sequenced the DNA obtained from cultured CD4+ T cells. From the PCR reads, TCRdb called clonotypes with MiXCR, one entry per CDR3 protein. The table includes roughly 16,000 distinct CDR3 sequences, roughly 53% detected once. Treatment given: roughly 11-day PBMC culture with coronavirus spike peptide pools or control peptides (ViraFEST assay). Their target antigens are unknown. Material for sequencing was CD4+ T cells from blood, cultured in vitro. Receptor source: a human donor who had recovered from COVID-19.

The chain couples TRBV25-1 to TRBJ1-2; 9 bases agree with TRBD1. CDR1 and CDR2 (germline): MGHDK, SYGVNS. Trimming removed 7 bases from V and 3 bases from J; junction bases left unmatched: 9. The CDR3 covers 15 residues. CDR3 protein: CASTYYTGGDYGYTF. In nucleotides, the CDR3 is TGTGCCAGCACGTATTATACAGGGGGCGACTATGGCTACACCTTC.

This sequence joins TRBV2 and TRBJ2-3; tentative D call: TRBD2 (8 bases). The CDR3 spans 15 residues. Germline assignment: CDR1 SNHLY and CDR2 FYNNEI. V was trimmed by 8 bases and J by 3 bases, leaving 18 bases between them. As DNA, the CDR3 is TGTGCCAGCCTCTTTAGCGGGACAGAGACAGATACGCAGTATTTT. The encoded protein is CASLFSGTETDTQYF.

V and J are TRBV11-2 and TRBJ1-5, with D perhaps TRBD1 (5 bases). Germline V gene lookup returns CDR1 SGHAT and CDR2 FQNNGV. The V end was cut by 5 bases, the J end by 4 bases, with 9 bases between. There are 13 residues in the CDR3. CDR3 sequence: CASSPEGNQPQHF. The CDR3 bases are TGTGCCAGCAGCCCCGAGGGGAATCAGCCCCAGCATTTT. The variable domain in full, completed from reference TRBV11-2 and TRBJ1-5, reads EAGVAQSPRYKIIEKRQSVAFWCNPISGHATLYWYQQILGQGPKLLIQFQNNGVVDDSQLPKDRFSAERLKGVDSTLKIQPAKLEDSAVYLCASSPEGNQPQHFGDGTRLSIL.

The rearrangement links TRBV29-1 to TRBJ1-1; D is ambiguous. Germline V gene sequence: CDR1 SQVTM, CDR2 ANQGSEA. The CDR3 has 11 residues. Deletions cut 4 bases from V and 3 bases from J, with 6 bases between. In DNA form, the CDR3 reads TGCAGCGTTGTTGGGCACACTGAAGCTTTCTTT. Encoded protein: CSVVGHTEAFF.

CDR3 loop: CSARSLDPGQGLEKLFF. DNA for the CDR3: TGCAGTGCTAGGTCACTTGATCCGGGACAGGGGCTAGAAAAACTGTTTTTT. This chain connects TRBV20-1 to TRBJ1-4; 10 bases map to TRBD1. Looked up from germline, CDR1 is DFQATT and CDR2 is SNEGSKA (reference sequence). This CDR3 spans 17 amino acids. Unmatched junction bases numbered 15, after V lost 3 bases and J lost 8 bases.

The chain is built from TRBV20-1 and TRBJ2-5; D is uncertain. Per the germline V gene, CDR1 is DFQATT and CDR2 is SNEGSKA (reference sequence). The CDR3 covers 12 residues. Trimming removed 0 bases at V and 5 bases at J, with 7 bases between. Here the CDR3 DNA reads TGCAGTGCTAGAGATTTAGGGGAGACCCAGTACTTC. Protein product: CSARDLGETQYF.

A few counts support this clonotype. The chain has TRBV20-1 and TRBJ1-3; maybe TRBD1 (5 bases). V was clipped by 0 bases and J by 1 base, with 13 bases between them. Looked up from germline, CDR1 is DFQATT and CDR2 is SNEGSKA (reference sequence). The CDR3 sequence is 16 residues long. The CDR3, as DNA: TGCAGTGCTAGAGACAACCGGGACCCATCTGGAAACACCATATATTTT. The encoded protein is CSARDNRDPSGNTIYF.

This chain uses TRBV20-1 with TRBJ1-1; D is undetermined. CDR1 DFQATT and CDR2 SNEGSKA come from the germline V gene (reference sequence). CDR3 length: 14 amino acids. Deletions cut 1 base from V and 1 base from J, with 10 bases between. CDR3 coding DNA: TGCAGTGCTAGAGTCGGACCCGGGAACACTGAAGCTTTCTTT. Translating it yields CSARVGPGNTEAFF.

The J gene is TRBJ2-2, the V gene TRBV24-1, with D unclear. Germline lookup yields CDR1 KGHDR and CDR2 SFDVKD. Between the trimmed V and J ends, which lost 4 bases and 0 bases, there was a span of 17 bases. This CDR3 spans 18 amino acids. The CDR3 spells CATSEPASGRPNTGELFF. CDR3 sequence (DNA): TGTGCCACCAGTGAACCTGCTTCGGGCAGGCCGAACACCGGGGAGCTGTTTTTT.

This clonotype was seen more than once but under ten times. CDR3 amino acids: CASSPGRTNYGYTF. As DNA, the CDR3 is TGTGCCAGCAGTCCCGGACGCACGAACTATGGCTACACCTTC. The chain joins TRBV6-1 to TRBJ1-2; D unclear. The CDR3 extends over 14 amino acids. The V end lost 5 bases, the J end lost 2 bases, and 12 bases lay between the germline ends. Germline assignment: CDR1 MNHNS and CDR2 SASEGT.

Concerning this clonotype itself: One end of the junction does not line up with germline, which may come from a read error. The V gene is TRBV7-7, the J gene TRBJ2-2; the match to TRBD2 covers 10 bases. There are 15 residues in the CDR3. Germline CDR1 and CDR2: SSHAT and FNYEAQ (reference sequence). The CDR3: CASSALAGAVGELFF. The CDR3 DNA is TGTGCTAGCAGCGCCCTAGCGGGAGCGGTCGGGGAGCTGTTTTTT.

V gene TRBV7-2 combines with J gene TRBJ1-1; D ambiguous. V shed 2 bases and J shed 0 bases, with 13 bases lying between them. Per the germline V gene, CDR1 is SGHTA and CDR2 is FQGNSA. The CDR3 covers 16 residues. CDR3 protein: CASSLNRVSVNTEAFF. The CDR3 DNA is TGTGCCAGCAGCTTAAATCGGGTATCGGTGAACACTGAAGCTTTCTTT.

The chain recombines TRBV28 with TRBJ2-7; 7 positions agree with TRBD2. The germline V gene has CDR1 MDHEN and CDR2 SYDVKM. The CDR3 has 16 residues. J gave up 0 bases and V 4 bases, and 9 bases lay outside the gene matches. Here the CDR3 DNA reads TGTGCCAGCAGTTCCTACTGGGGGGGTCGCTCCTACGAGCAGTACTTC. Protein sequence: CASSSYWGGRSYEQYF.

This clonotype is judged medium-sized. The chain combines TRBV6-1 with TRBJ1-5, with no clear D. The length of the CDR3 is 13 residues. V was trimmed by 4 bases and J by 6 bases, leaving 10 bases between them. Per germline, CDR1 MNHNS and CDR2 SASEGT. CDR3 in amino acids: CASSGTEFQPQHF. The CDR3 bases are TGTGCCAGCAGTGGCACGGAGTTTCAGCCCCAGCATTTT.

This clonotype was counted only a few times. This chain connects TRBV15 to TRBJ1-1; tentative D call: TRBD1 (6 bases). CDR3 size: 15 residues. Germline assignment: CDR1 LNHNV and CDR2 YYDKDF (reference sequence). V was cut by 5 bases and J by 3 bases, with 16 bases left in between. CDR3 residues: CATSGAGGYDTEAFF. The CDR3 DNA is TGTGCCACCAGCGGGGCGGGGGGCTATGACACTGAAGCTTTCTTT.

This clonotype has only a few counts. The chain links TRBV21-1 to TRBJ1-2; the tabulated D call, TRBD1, remains unverified against the DNA. TRBV21-1 corresponds to a pseudogene. The CDR3 totals 11 residues. CDR3 bases: TGTGCCAGCATCGGACAGGGTGGCTACACCTTC. It codes for CASIGQGGYTF.

This clonotype showed up just a few times. This chain's CDR3 is CASSPRTGLYDTQYF. Here the CDR3 DNA reads TGTGCCAGCAGCCCGCGGACGGGATTGTATGATACGCAGTATTTT. The chain is built from TRBV14 and TRBJ2-3; D possibly corresponds to TRBD2 (5 bases). Germline CDR1 SGHDN, CDR2 FVKESK. This CDR3 region has 15 residues. Between the trimmed V and J ends, which lost 4 bases and 6 bases, there was a span of 17 bases.